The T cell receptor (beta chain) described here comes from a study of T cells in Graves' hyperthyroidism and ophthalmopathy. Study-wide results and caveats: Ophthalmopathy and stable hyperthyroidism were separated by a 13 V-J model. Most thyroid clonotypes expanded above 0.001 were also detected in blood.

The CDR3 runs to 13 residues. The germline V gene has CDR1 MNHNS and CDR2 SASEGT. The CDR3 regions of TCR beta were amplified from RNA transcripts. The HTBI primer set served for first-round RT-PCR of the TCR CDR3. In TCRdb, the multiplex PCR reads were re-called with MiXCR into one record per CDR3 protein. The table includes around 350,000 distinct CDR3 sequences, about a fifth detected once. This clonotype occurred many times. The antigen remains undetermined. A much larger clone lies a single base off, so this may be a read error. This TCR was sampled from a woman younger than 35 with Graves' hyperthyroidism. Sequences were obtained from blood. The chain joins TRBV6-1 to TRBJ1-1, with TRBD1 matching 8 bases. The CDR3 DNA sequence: TGTGCCAGCAGTGGGGACAGGAACGCTGAAGCTTTCTTT. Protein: CASSGDRNAEAFF.